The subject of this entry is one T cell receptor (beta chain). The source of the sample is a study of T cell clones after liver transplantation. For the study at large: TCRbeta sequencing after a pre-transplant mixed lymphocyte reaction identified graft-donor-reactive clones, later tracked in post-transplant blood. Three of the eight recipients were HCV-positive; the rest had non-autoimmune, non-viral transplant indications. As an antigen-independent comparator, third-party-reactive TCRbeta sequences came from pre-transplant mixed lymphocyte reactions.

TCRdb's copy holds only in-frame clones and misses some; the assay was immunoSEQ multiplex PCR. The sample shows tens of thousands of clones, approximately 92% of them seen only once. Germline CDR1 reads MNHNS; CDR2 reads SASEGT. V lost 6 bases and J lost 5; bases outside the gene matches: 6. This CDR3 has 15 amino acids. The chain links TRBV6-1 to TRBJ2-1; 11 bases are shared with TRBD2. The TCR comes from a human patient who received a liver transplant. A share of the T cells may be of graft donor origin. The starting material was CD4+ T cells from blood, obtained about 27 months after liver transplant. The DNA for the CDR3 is TGTGCCAGCAGGCGGACTAGCGGGTCCCACAATGAGCAGTTCTTC. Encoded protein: CASRRTSGSHNEQFF.